This T cell receptor (beta chain) was sequenced during a study of T cell responses to AZD1222 COVID-19 vaccine. General observations from the study: Spike-specific TCRs gained breadth and depth after people received two AZD1222 doses. White British people made up most donors, females outnumbered males, and clonal diversity was possibly underestimated. Samples come after the peak T cell response, not at day 14.

The assay was immunoSEQ multiplex PCR, and TCRdb's table has in-frame clones only and misses some. The table includes some 93,000 clones, roughly 90% detected once. In this sample, this clone turned up once. The target antigen is unknown. Trimming took 2 bases from V and 4 from J, leaving 9 bases between them. The length of the CDR3 is 13 residues. In germline, CDR1 is GTSNPN, CDR2 SVGIG (reference sequence). This sequence joins TRBV30 and TRBJ1-5; the D is unclear. This TCR was sampled from an adult who received the AZD1222 COVID-19 vaccine. Source: peripheral blood, taken 28 days after the second AZD1222 dose. As DNA, the CDR3 is TGTGCCTGGAGTCAAAGGGTTAATCAGCCCCAGCATTTT. Its protein product is CAWSQRVNQPQHF.